Listed here are 4 T cell receptor beta chains from one sample, sequenced in a study of neoadjuvant nivolumab and ipilimumab in lung cancer. Clones were read by immunoSEQ multiplex PCR, and TCRdb kept only the in-frame ones, dropping some. This table holds about 19,000 clones, over 70% found once. The material was peripheral blood, obtained before neoadjuvant nivolumab, alone or with ipilimumab. Receptor source: an adult with non-small cell lung cancer.

The rearrangement links TRBV11-3 to TRBJ2-1, with 10 bases lining up with TRBD2. J was trimmed by 7 bases and V by 5 bases; bases with no gene match: 5. This CDR3 comprises 14 residues. In germline, CDR1 is SGHNT, CDR2 YENEEA. The CDR3 protein is CASSLAGVLNEQFF. The CDR3 DNA reads TGTGCCAGCAGCCTAGCGGGAGTGCTTAATGAGCAGTTCTTC.

Only one count was recorded for this clone. The gene calls are TRBV18 and TRBJ1-2, with D hard to call. This CDR3 region has 13 residues. Germline V gene data show CDR1 as KGHSH and CDR2 as LQKENI. Trimming shortened V by 2 bases and J by 3 bases, and 7 bases separated the two germline ends. This CDR3 is CASSPGQDYGYTF. The CDR3 DNA is TGTGCCAGCTCACCAGGGCAGGACTATGGCTACACCTTC.

The chain combines TRBV7-9 with TRBJ1-1; 9 positions match TRBD1. Looked up from germline, CDR1 is SEHNR and CDR2 is FQNEAQ (reference sequence). J gave up 1 base and V 5 bases, and 11 bases lay outside the gene matches. There are 17 residues in the CDR3. CDR3 amino acids: CASSPPGQGSSNTEAFF. In DNA form, the CDR3 reads TGTGCCAGCAGCCCACCGGGACAGGGTAGTTCGAACACTGAAGCTTTCTTT.

The chain uses TRBV9 and TRBJ2-3; the D is unclear. The ends were cut back, 3 bases at V and 7 bases at J, with 6 bases in the middle. Per germline, CDR1 SGDLS and CDR2 YYNGEE. CDR3 length: 11 amino acids. This CDR3 is CASSAENTQYF. The CDR3 region has the DNA TGTGCCAGCAGCGCGGAGAATACGCAGTATTTT.